This T cell receptor (beta chain) was sequenced in a study of cytomegalovirus exposure and HLA in healthy donors. About the research overall: The 110 million or so unique TCR beta sequences, from roughly 170 million T cells, were found by an earlier analysis.

Use of 60 Vbeta and 13 Jbeta primers characterized the PCR. Profiling relied on immunoSEQ multiplex PCR, and the TCRdb table lists in-frame clones only, not all of them. The table records some 180,000 clones, around 80% of them present only once. Germline V gene lookup returns CDR1 WNHNN and CDR2 SYGVQD (reference sequence). V lost 1 base and J lost 3, with 2 bases in between. The length of the CDR3 is 12 residues. This TCR derives from a girl aged 10 to 17 in good health and CMV-seropositive. The V and J genes are TRBV10-1 and TRBJ2-3; the D is unclear. The sample comprised PBMCs. The CDR3 DNA is TGCGCCAGCAGTGAGTTAACAGATACGCAGTATTTT. It encodes CASSELTDTQYF.